Listed below are T cell receptor beta chains from one sample, sequenced in a study of technical replicates of blood from a few donors. Measured with immunoSEQ multiplex PCR; TCRdb has only the in-frame clones, and not every one. The sample has approximately 59,000 clones, more than 90% seen once; the top ten hold roughly 3.1%. The specimen was PBMCs. Receptors originate from a human donor in good health. Some clones in this sample may be carry-over from other donors' samples. CDR3s include the opening cysteine and the closing phenylalanine or tryptophan. Each record gives: V gene, D gene, clone size, J gene, CDR3 DNA, CDR3 protein. The D gene is left open where the match is weak. For some rows the clone size is stated as once, few or many, or as a class when expanded; others skip it.

V: TRBV1
D: .
size: once
J: TRBJ2-5
DNA: TGCACCAGCAGCCAAGAAAGGAAGGCACAGGGGGCGAGGGGGGAGACCCAGTACTTC
CDR3: CTSSQERKAQGARGETQYF

V: TRBV7-4
D: .
size: .
J: TRBJ1-2
DNA: TGTGCCAGCAGCAGACTCCTGGACTATGGCTACACCTTC
CDR3: CASSRLLDYGYTF

V: TRBV19
D: .
size: .
J: TRBJ1-2
DNA: TGTGCCACTAACCTAGGGGTTTTCGGCTATGGCTACACCTTC
CDR3: CATNLGVFGYGYTF

V: TRBV7-6
D: TRBD2
size: .
J: TRBJ2-1
DNA: TGTGCCAGCAGCGCAAGCGGGGGGGCCTACAATGAGCAGTTCTTC
CDR3: CASSASGGAYNEQFF

V: TRBV20-1
D: .
size: .
J: TRBJ1-1
DNA: TGCAGTGCTAGGGAGTTTAGGGAAGCTTTCTTT
CDR3: CSAREFREAFF

V: TRBV11-2
D: TRBD2
size: .
J: TRBJ2-1
DNA: TGTGCCAGCAGCCCACTTCGGGGGGGCCTTCAAACGAATGAGCAGTTCTTC
CDR3: CASSPLRGGLQTNEQFF

V: TRBV30
D: TRBD1
size: .
J: TRBJ2-7
DNA: TGTGCCTGGGGATCTGGGGACAGCCCCTACGAGCAGTACTTC
CDR3: CAWGSGDSPYEQYF

V: TRBV14
D: .
size: .
J: TRBJ2-2
DNA: TGTGCCAGCAGCCAAGATACCGGTTCTTACACCGGGGAGCTGTTTTTT
CDR3: CASSQDTGSYTGELFF

V: TRBV27
D: .
size: .
J: TRBJ2-1
DNA: TGTGCCAGCAGTTTTTCCGACACCAGCCACAATGAGCAGTTCTTC
CDR3: CASSFSDTSHNEQFF

V: TRBV2
D: TRBD2
size: .
J: TRBJ2-7
DNA: TGTGCCAGCAGTTTACGGACTAGCGGCTCCTACGAGCAGTACTTC
CDR3: CASSLRTSGSYEQYF

V: TRBV12-5
D: TRBD1
size: .
J: TRBJ1-2
DNA: TGTGCTAGTGGTTCCGAGGGGGCGCCAACGGATGGCTACACCTTC
CDR3: CASGSEGAPTDGYTF

V: TRBV11-2
D: TRBD2
size: .
J: TRBJ2-3
DNA: TGTGCCAGCAGCCCTCGGACTAGCGGGAGATCTAGCACAGATACGCAGTATTTT
CDR3: CASSPRTSGRSSTDTQYF

V: TRBV5-1
D: TRBD1
size: .
J: TRBJ1-1
DNA: TGCGCCAGCAGCCAACAGACAGGGAAAGCTTTCTTT
CDR3: CASSQQTGKAFF

V: TRBV5-4
D: TRBD2
size: .
J: TRBJ2-7
DNA: TGTGCCAGCAGCCCTATAGCGGGGGGCGAGCAGTACTTC
CDR3: CASSPIAGGEQYF

V: TRBV29-1
D: TRBD1
size: .
J: TRBJ1-4
DNA: TGCAGCGTGGGTGACAGGGTCAATGAAAAACTGTTTTTT
CDR3: CSVGDRVNEKLFF

V: TRBV30
D: TRBD1
size: .
J: TRBJ1-2
DNA: TGTGCCTGGACACCAGGGGGGAGAGGCTACACCTTC
CDR3: CAWTPGGRGYTF

V: TRBV5-8
D: TRBD1
size: .
J: TRBJ2-1
DNA: TGTGCCAGCAGCCTGGGACAGGCGGCCTACAATGAGCAGTTCTTC
CDR3: CASSLGQAAYNEQFF

V: TRBV18
D: TRBD1
size: .
J: TRBJ2-3
DNA: TGTGCCAGCTCGGAAACAGGGGGCAGGGCAGATACGCAGTATTTT
CDR3: CASSETGGRADTQYF

V: TRBV2
D: TRBD2
size: .
J: TRBJ2-7
DNA: TGTGCCAGCACCCCATGGGGGGGACCCGGAGAGCAGTACTTC
CDR3: CASTPWGGPGEQYF

V: TRBV5-1
D: .
size: .
J: TRBJ2-7
DNA: TGCGCCAGCAGCCCGAGAGGACAGCCTAACGAGCAGTACTTC
CDR3: CASSPRGQPNEQYF

V: TRBV6-4
D: TRBD2
size: .
J: TRBJ2-1
DNA: TGTGCCAGCAGTGACTCAGCCGGGACTAGCGGGAGTCTGAAACAGTTCTTC
CDR3: CASSDSAGTSGSLKQFF

V: TRBV7-9
D: .
size: .
J: TRBJ1-1
DNA: TGTGCCAGCAGCCCTGGAGAGGAGCGAGCTTTCTTT
CDR3: CASSPGEERAFF

V: TRBV27
D: .
size: .
J: TRBJ2-2
DNA: TGTGCGACACTTCTAGTTTGCAAGGACAGAAAGCCCCGACAGCAAACGAACACCGGGGAGCTGTTTTTT
CDR3: CATLLVCKDRKPRQQTNTGELFF

V: TRBV6-1
D: .
size: once
J: TRBJ2-5
DNA: TGTGCCAGCGCAGAAGAGACCCAGTACTTC
CDR3: CASAEETQYF

V: TRBV4-1
D: .
size: .
J: TRBJ1-5
DNA: TGCGCCAGCAGCCAAGAGGCTCCTGGCAATCAGCCCCAGCATTTT
CDR3: CASSQEAPGNQPQHF

V: TRBV25-1
D: TRBD2
size: .
J: TRBJ2-1
DNA: TGTGCCAGCAGTCCTCGACTAGCGGGCACAGACAATGAGCAGTTCTTC
CDR3: CASSPRLAGTDNEQFF

V: TRBV7-2
D: TRBD2
size: .
J: TRBJ2-3
DNA: TGTGCCAGCAGCCCTGGTGTTAGCGGGGGGGGTGGGACGCAGTATTTT
CDR3: CASSPGVSGGGGTQYF

V: TRBV2
D: TRBD2
size: .
J: TRBJ2-3
DNA: TGTGCCAGCAGCCCCGGGGGGTTCTACACAGATACGCAGTATTTT
CDR3: CASSPGGFYTDTQYF

V: TRBV9
D: .
size: .
J: TRBJ2-1
DNA: TGTGCCAGCAGCGCCCGGCACGCGGGGAATGAGCAGTTCTTC
CDR3: CASSARHAGNEQFF

V: TRBV5-1
D: TRBD2
size: .
J: TRBJ2-5
DNA: TGCGCCAGCAGCTTGGGACTAGCGATCGAGACCCAGTACTTC
CDR3: CASSLGLAIETQYF

V: TRBV30
D: .
size: .
J: TRBJ1-1
DNA: TGTGCCTGGAGTCTCACGCGGACACTGAACACTGAAGCTTTCTTT
CDR3: CAWSLTRTLNTEAFF

V: TRBV4-2
D: .
size: .
J: TRBJ2-1
DNA: TGTGCCAGCAGCCGGCCTGGGGGGGCAGGGGACAATGAGCAGTTCTTC
CDR3: CASSRPGGAGDNEQFF

V: TRBV18
D: .
size: .
J: TRBJ2-5
DNA: TGTGCCAGCTCCCTGGAGGAGACCCAGTACTTC
CDR3: CASSLEETQYF

V: TRBV9
D: TRBD1
size: .
J: TRBJ1-5
DNA: TGTGCCAGCAGCGCTTCGACAGGGGATCAGCCCCAGCATTTT
CDR3: CASSASTGDQPQHF

V: TRBV5-1
D: TRBD2
size: once
J: TRBJ2-5
DNA: TGCGCCAGCAGCTTGTCTCGATGGGCTAGCGGAGAGACCCAGTACTTC
CDR3: CASSLSRWASGETQYF

V: TRBV7-9
D: TRBD1
size: .
J: TRBJ1-6
DNA: TGTGCCAGCAGCTTCCGGGACAGGGACTCACCCCTCCACTTT
CDR3: CASSFRDRDSPLHF

V: TRBV30
D: .
size: .
J: TRBJ2-6
DNA: TGTGCCTTGGGGTCGATCGGGACTGGGGCCAACGTCCTGACTTTC
CDR3: CALGSIGTGANVLTF

V: TRBV6-6
D: TRBD2
size: once
J: TRBJ2-1
DNA: TGTGCCAGCAGTGACTGGACTAGCGGGAGTCGGAATGAGCAGTTCTTC
CDR3: CASSDWTSGSRNEQFF

V: TRBV5-1
D: TRBD1
size: once
J: TRBJ2-1
DNA: TGCGCCAGCACCCTCGGGGACAGGGGGCACAATGAGCAGTTCTTC
CDR3: CASTLGDRGHNEQFF

V: TRBV10-3
D: .
size: .
J: TRBJ1-2
DNA: TGTGCCATCAGTCACAGGGTTAACTATGGCTACACCTTC
CDR3: CAISHRVNYGYTF